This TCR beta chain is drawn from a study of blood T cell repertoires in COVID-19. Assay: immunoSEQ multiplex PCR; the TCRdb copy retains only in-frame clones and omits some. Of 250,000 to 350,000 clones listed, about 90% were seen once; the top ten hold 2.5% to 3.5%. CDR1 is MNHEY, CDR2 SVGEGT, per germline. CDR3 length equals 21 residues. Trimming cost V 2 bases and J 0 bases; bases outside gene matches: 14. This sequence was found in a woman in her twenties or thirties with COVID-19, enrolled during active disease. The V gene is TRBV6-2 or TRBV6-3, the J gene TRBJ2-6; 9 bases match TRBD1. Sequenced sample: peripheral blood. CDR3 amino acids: CASSYEDRDRVRSSGANVLTF. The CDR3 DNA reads TGTGCCAGCAGTTACGAAGACCGGGACAGGGTGAGGAGCTCTGGGGCCAACGTCCTGACTTTC.